Following are 25 T cell receptor beta chains from one sample sequenced in a study of tumor-infiltrating lymphocytes in primary liver carcinoma. Constant-region priming of approximately 500 ng total RNA yielded TCR beta cDNA. Slightly modified ARM-PCR with three nested multiplex PCR rounds yielded TCR beta libraries. Rounds one and two of PCR, each of 10 to 11 cycles, were primed with TRBV1-TRBV30 forward primers and a C-beta reverse primer. Each CDR3 protein gets one entry after TCRdb re-called the multiplex PCR reads with MiXCR. Of roughly 80,000 distinct CDR3 sequences detected, about 70% appear once; the ten largest clones hold 12% to 15%. Without any cell sorting, about 19-32 mg of bulk tissue yielded co-extracted RNA and DNA. Source material: liver tumor tissue from sampling region 4. Subset in this sample: tumor region T4, right-lateral pole. Receptor source: an older woman with primary liver carcinoma and hepatitis B virus infection.

Regarding this clonotype: A single base separates this from a much larger clone, so it may be a read error. CDR3 loop: CASSLPTSRANVLTF. The CDR3 nucleotides read TGCGCCAGCAGCTTGCCCACCTCTAGGGCCAACGTCCTGACTTTC. The chain has TRBV5-1 and TRBJ2-6; D remains unclear. The CDR3 length is 15 residues. Germline V gene lookup returns CDR1 SGHRS and CDR2 YFSETQ.

Concerning this clonotype itself: A read error may produce the germline difference seen at one junction end. The chain links TRBV11-2 to TRBJ2-3; TRBD2 is a possible D gene (5 bases). Germline assignment: CDR1 SGHAT and CDR2 FQNNGV. This CDR3 is built from 14 residues. The CDR3 is CVSSLDREIDMQYF. As DNA, the CDR3 is TGTGTCAGCAGCTTAGATAGGGAGATCGATATGCAGTATTTT.

The chain links TRBV29-1 to TRBJ1-1; TRBD1 matches 8 bases. Germline lookup yields CDR1 SQVTM and CDR2 ANQGSEA. The V and J ends lost 6 bases and 6 bases, in that order; junction bases with no gene match: 12. This CDR3 has 14 amino acids. This chain's CDR3 is CSVLTRGPSAEAFF. The CDR3 DNA is TGCAGCGTGCTCACCAGGGGGCCGAGCGCTGAAGCTTTCTTT.

Concerning this clonotype itself: The final CDR3 position lacks the conserved phenylalanine or tryptophan, pointing to a likely read error. The CDR3 DNA reads as TGTGCCAGCAGCTCGACCGGGACAGGGGGTCTAGGAGGAGAAAAACTGTTTGTT. Amino acids: CASSSTGTGGLGGEKLFV. V is TRBV11-3 and J is TRBJ1-4, with 11 bases lining up with TRBD1. The ends lost 4 bases at V and 8 bases at J; junction bases unmatched: 15. Looked up from germline, CDR1 is SGHNT and CDR2 is YENEEA. The CDR3 loop spans 18 amino acids.

As concerns this clonotype: One base away lies a much larger clone, so this may be a sequencing read error. This chain joins TRBV24-1 and TRBJ2-3; the D is unclear. Germline loops: CDR1 KGHDR, CDR2 SFDVKD. The length of the CDR3 is 15 residues. The CDR3 bases are TGTGCCACCAGTGATTTAGACTCGACGAAAGATGCGCAGTATTTT. Residues: CATSDLDSTKDAQYF.

As concerns this clonotype: Its ends do not fully match the called genes, so a read error is possible. V gene TRBV12-3 or TRBV12-4 combines with J gene TRBJ1-1; D gene uncertain. The CDR3 totals 14 residues. The CDR3 bases are TGTACCAGCAGTTTACTCCAGAGAGACGCTAAAGCTTCCTTT. Protein product: CTSSLLQRDAKASF.

As concerns this clonotype: With a much larger clone just one base away, this may be a read error. This chain uses TRBV5-1 with TRBJ1-5; 7 nucleotides agree with TRBD1. Germline CDR1 is SGHRS and CDR2 is YFSETQ. The CDR3 spans 16 residues. The ends lost 4 bases at V and 7 bases at J; junction bases unmatched: 14. The CDR3 coding sequence is TGCGCCAGCAGCCCGGAACAGGGGCTAGGTGGGCAGCCCCAGCATTTT. It codes for CASSPEQGLGGQPQHF. Filled out from reference TRBV5-1 and TRBJ1-5, the complete variable domain reads KAGVTQTPRYLIKTRGQQVTLSCSPISGHRSVSWYQQTPGQGLQFLFEYFSETQRNKGNFPGRFSGRQFSNSRSEMNVSTLELGDSALYLCASSPEQGLGGQPQHFGDGTRLSIL.

As regards this clonotype: One end of the junction does not line up with germline, which may come from a read error. The chain recombines TRBV11-2 with TRBJ2-7, with 12 bases identical to TRBD2. Germline CDR1 is SGHAT and CDR2 is FQNNGV. The CDR3 sequence is 14 residues long. Here the CDR3 reads CASGLTSGSYEQYF. The CDR3 DNA follows: TGTGCCAGCGGTTTGACTAGCGGGAGTTACGAACAGTACTTC.

The rearrangement uses TRBV11-1 and TRBJ2-1, with TRBD1 as a possible D gene (5 bases). Germline lookup yields CDR1 SGHAT and CDR2 FQDESV (reference sequence). This CDR3 is 16 amino acids long. V lost 6 bases to trimming and J lost 7 bases, with 22 bases between them. CDR3 protein: CASSQIASQSGNEQFF. CDR3 sequence (DNA): TGTGCCAGCAGTCAAATCGCCAGCCAATCAGGGAATGAGCAGTTCTTC.

Comment on this clonotype: Lacking the conserved final phenylalanine or tryptophan, this CDR3 likely reflects a read error. V usage is TRBV7-9 and J usage is TRBJ1-2; no reliable D call. The CDR3 has 13 residues. Germline V gene lookup returns CDR1 SEHNR and CDR2 FQNEAQ (reference sequence). The CDR3 coding sequence is TGTGCCGGCAGCTTAGGAAGCGGGTATGGCTACACCATC. Its translation is CAGSLGSGYGYTI.

CDR3 DNA: TGTGCCAGCAGTTTTACGGGGCCGTACAATCAGCCCCAGCATTTT. It yields the protein CASSFTGPYNQPQHF. The V gene is TRBV28, the J gene TRBJ1-5; maybe TRBD1 (5 bases). The CDR3 contains 15 residues. Trimming took 3 bases from V and 3 from J, leaving 12 bases between them. Germline V CDR1 and CDR2: MDHEN, SYDVKM.

This clonotype was observed once. A single base separates this from a much larger clone, so it may be a read error. The CDR3 ends on some other residue instead of the conserved phenylalanine or tryptophan, so this is likely a read error. The CDR3 DNA sequence: TGTGCCAGCAGCCTCAGGACAGCATGGGGGTCCTACAATGAGCAGTTCATC. The encoded protein is CASSLRTAWGSYNEQFI. The J gene is TRBJ2-1, the V gene TRBV7-9; D is possibly TRBD1 (6 bases). This CDR3 is 17 amino acids long. Trimming left V 5 bases short and J 1 base short, with 18 bases between. Per germline, CDR1 SEHNR and CDR2 FQNEAQ (reference sequence).

The chain couples TRBV11-3 to TRBJ2-7; TRBD2 aligns across 8 bases. Germline V gives CDR1 SGHNT, CDR2 YENEEA. J lost 9 bases, V lost 2 bases, and 9 bases had no gene match. The CDR3 length is 14 residues. This CDR3 reads CASSLSEREHRQYF. CDR3 nucleotides: TGTGCCAGCAGCTTAAGCGAGCGGGAGCACAGGCAGTACTTC. The entire variable domain, with the rest obtained from reference TRBV11-3 and TRBJ2-7, is as follows: EAGVVQSPRYKIIEKKQPVAFWCNPISGHNTLYWYLQNLGQGPELLIRYENEEAVDDSQLPKDRFSAERLKGVDSTLKIQPAELGDSAVYLCASSLSEREHRQYFGPGTRLTVT.

The table lists this clonotype with many counts. V gene TRBV6-5 combines with J gene TRBJ1-1; 8 bases line up with TRBD1. CDR3 size: 16 residues. CDR1 is MNHEY and CDR2 is SVGAGI in the germline V gene. V was pared by 6 bases and J by 1 base, with 10 bases of the junction left unmatched. CDR3 DNA sequence: TGTGCCAGCAGGCCTCGACAGGGGAAAGGGAACACTGAAGCTTTCTTT. Its translation is CASRPRQGKGNTEAFF.

This clonotype was detected ten times or more. The chain joins TRBV7-2 to TRBJ2-5, with 7 bases fitting TRBD2. Per germline, CDR1 SGHTA and CDR2 FQGNSA. The CDR3 contains 15 residues. Trimming at V came to 7 bases and at J to 7 bases, leaving 15 bases not matched to a gene. CDR3 protein: CASMSRFGLAGTQYF. As DNA, the CDR3 is TGTGCCAGCATGAGTCGTTTTGGGTTAGCGGGGACCCAGTACTTC.

V and J are TRBV5-1 and TRBJ2-3, with 11 bases matching TRBD2. The CDR3 runs 15 residues. Trimming took 8 bases from V and 2 from J; bases not matched to a gene: 7. CDR1 SGHRS and CDR2 YFSETQ come from the germline V gene. CDR3 nucleotide sequence: TGCGCCAGTACTACTAGCGGGAGTCCCACAGATACGCAGTATTTT. This translates into CASTTSGSPTDTQYF.

To note about this clonotype: The final CDR3 position lacks the conserved phenylalanine or tryptophan, pointing to a likely read error. The chain links TRBV11-2 to TRBJ2-1; maybe TRBD2 (5 bases). CDR3 length: 15 amino acids. The germline gives CDR1 SGHAT, CDR2 FQNNGV. The CDR3 region has the DNA TGTGTCAGCAGCTGGGCTAGCAGGTTTAACAATGAGCAGTTCTAC. It specifies CVSSWASRFNNEQFY.

In the case of this clonotype: A clone one base away is much larger, so this may be a read error. V and J are TRBV5-1 and TRBJ2-7; perhaps D is TRBD1 or TRBD2 (5 bases each). The CDR3 covers 18 residues. V lost 2 bases, J lost 2 bases, and 23 bases lay in between. In germline, CDR1 is SGHRS, CDR2 YFSETQ. The CDR3 protein is CASSFGPVTAEGTYEQYF. CDR3 DNA sequence: TGCGCCAGCAGCTTTGGGCCCGTGACAGCGGAAGGGACCTACGAGCAGTACTTC.

On this clonotype: A much larger clone is a single base away; this may be a read error. The rearrangement joins TRBV24-1 to TRBJ2-5; 7 bases map to TRBD2. The CDR3 is made up of 14 amino acids. Per germline, CDR1 KGHDR and CDR2 SFDVKD. CDR3 loop: CATSDIGLVGVLYF. The DNA of the CDR3 is TGTGCCACCAGTGATATCGGACTAGTGGGAGTCCTTTATTTC.

With regard to this clonotype: Germline is not matched at one junction end, which may reflect a read error. V usage is TRBV6-2 or TRBV6-3 and J usage is TRBJ2-1; D may be TRBD2 (5 bases). Germline CDR1 MNHEY, CDR2 SVGEGT. The CDR3 is made up of 15 amino acids. CDR3 in DNA: TGTGTCAGCAGCTATCAGCGGACGGGATCCAATGAGCAGTTCTTC. As protein: CVSSYQRTGSNEQFF.

The chain carries TRBV11-2 and TRBJ1-1; 7 bases line up with TRBD1. This CDR3 is built from 14 residues. CDR1 and CDR2 from the germline V gene are SGHAT and FQNNGV. CDR3 region: CTSSLPGTESGAFF. The CDR3 region has the DNA TGTACGAGCAGCTTACCCGGGACAGAGTCTGGAGCTTTCTTT.

As for this clonotype: An end of the junction does not agree with germline; a read error may underlie this. The chain couples TRBV7-3 to TRBJ2-7; no definite D call. This CDR3 comprises 13 residues. CDR1 SGHTA and CDR2 FQGTGA come from the germline V gene. The CDR3 loop is CASCLNRAHEQYF. CDR3 coding DNA: TGTGCCAGCTGCTTAAATCGGGCTCACGAACAATACTTC.

A remark on this clonotype: This may stem from a read error, because a much larger clone lies one nucleotide away. The J gene is TRBJ2-7, the V gene TRBV5-1; D may be TRBD2 (6 bases). The CDR3 consists of 14 residues. Germline values: CDR1 SGHRS, CDR2 YFSETQ. The CDR3 nucleotides read TGCGCCATCAGCTTAACGGGAGACGGGTTCGAGCAGTACTTC. This sequence encodes CAISLTGDGFEQYF. The whole variable domain, filled in from reference TRBV5-1 and TRBJ2-7, reads KAGVTQTPRYLIKTRGQQVTLSCSPISGHRSVSWYQQTPGQGLQFLFEYFSETQRNKGNFPGRFSGRQFSNSRSEMNVSTLELGDSALYLCAISLTGDGFEQYFGPGTRLTVT.

Concerning this clonotype itself: Germline and junction disagree at one end, which may indicate a read error. The chain joins TRBV6-1 to TRBJ2-6; maybe TRBD2 (6 bases). CDR3 length: 15 amino acids. Germline-derived CDR1 and CDR2 are MNHNS and SASEGT. The CDR3 protein is CASSEGDSGANVPTF. Written as DNA, the CDR3 is TGTGCCAGCAGTGAAGGGGACTCTGGGGCCAACGTCCCGACATTC.

This rearrangement joins TRBV11-2 to TRBJ1-1; D unresolved. V was clipped by 7 bases and J by 12 bases, with 21 bases between them. The CDR3 runs 13 residues. In germline, CDR1 is SGHAT, CDR2 FQNNGV. The CDR3: CASTLERSSETFF. The CDR3 DNA follows: TGTGCCAGCACTTTAGAGAGGTCTTCCGAAACTTTCTTT.